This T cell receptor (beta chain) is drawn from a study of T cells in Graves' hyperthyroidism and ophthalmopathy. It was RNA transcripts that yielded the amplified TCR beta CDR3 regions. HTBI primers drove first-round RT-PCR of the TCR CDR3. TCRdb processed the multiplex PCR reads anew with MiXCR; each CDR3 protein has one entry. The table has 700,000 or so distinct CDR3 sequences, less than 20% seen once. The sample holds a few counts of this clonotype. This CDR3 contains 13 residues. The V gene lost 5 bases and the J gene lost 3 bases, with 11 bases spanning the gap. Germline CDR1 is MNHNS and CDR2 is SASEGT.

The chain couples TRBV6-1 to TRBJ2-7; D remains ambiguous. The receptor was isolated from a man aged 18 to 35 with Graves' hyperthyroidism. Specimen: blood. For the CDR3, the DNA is TGTGCCAGCAGTTATGGACGGATCTACGAGCAGTACTTC. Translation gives CASSYGRIYEQYF.